This T cell receptor beta chain was obtained from a study of cytomegalovirus exposure and HLA in healthy donors. Background on the study: Of all 400 or so donors who were genotyped, roughly 85% belonged to the Caucasian-associated ancestry cluster.

The V gene's germline CDR1 is SGHRS and CDR2 YFSETQ. The V end lost 2 bases, the J end lost 8 bases, and 22 bases lay between the germline ends. This CDR3 comprises 16 residues. In regard to this clone: Its target is not known.

The PCR used 60 Vbeta and 13 Jbeta primers. Data came from immunoSEQ multiplex PCR; TCRdb stores just in-frame clones and leaves some out. The sample carries more than 100,000 clones, 76% recorded once. Study results and caveats: Later, an analysis found that common viral pathogens appeared to be linked with several of the most significant clusters. Specificity for CMV antigens was confirmed in vitro for three of the CMV-associated chains. The study dropped some indistinguishable V segments, TRBV6-2 and TRBV6-3 among them.

The origin of this receptor is a female donor in good health and CMV-seropositive. The V and J genes are TRBV5-1 and TRBJ1-2, with D tentatively TRBD1 (6 bases). Sequencing was performed on PBMCs. DNA of the CDR3: TGCGCCAGCAGCTTTCAGGACAGAGCAGGGCAGGGCGGCTACACCTTC. It specifies CASSFQDRAGQGGYTF. Complete variable domain (other parts from reference TRBV5-1 and TRBJ1-2): KAGVTQTPRYLIKTRGQQVTLSCSPISGHRSVSWYQQTPGQGLQFLFEYFSETQRNKGNFPGRFSGRQFSNSRSEMNVSTLELGDSALYLCASSFQDRAGQGGYTFGSGTRLTVV.